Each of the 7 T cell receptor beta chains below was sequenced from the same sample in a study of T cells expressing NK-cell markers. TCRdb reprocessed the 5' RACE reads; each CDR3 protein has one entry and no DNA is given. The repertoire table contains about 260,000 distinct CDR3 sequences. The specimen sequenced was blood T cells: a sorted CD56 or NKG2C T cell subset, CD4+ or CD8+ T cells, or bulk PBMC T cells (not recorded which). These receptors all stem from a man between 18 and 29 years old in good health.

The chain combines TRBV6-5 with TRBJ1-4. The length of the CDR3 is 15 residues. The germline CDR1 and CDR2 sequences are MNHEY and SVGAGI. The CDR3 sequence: CASRGFAQGREKLFF.

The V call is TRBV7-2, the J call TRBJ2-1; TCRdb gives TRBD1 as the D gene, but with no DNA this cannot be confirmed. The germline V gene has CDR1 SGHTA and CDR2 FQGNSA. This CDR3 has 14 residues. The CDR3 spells CASSTPGTTNEQFF.

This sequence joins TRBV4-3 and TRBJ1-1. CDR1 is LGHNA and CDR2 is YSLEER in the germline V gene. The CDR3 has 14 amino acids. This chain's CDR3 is CASSQVTVGTEAFF.

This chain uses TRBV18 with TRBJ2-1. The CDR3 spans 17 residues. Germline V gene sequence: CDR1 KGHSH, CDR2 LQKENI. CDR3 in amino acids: CASSPLDLGLSYNEQFF.

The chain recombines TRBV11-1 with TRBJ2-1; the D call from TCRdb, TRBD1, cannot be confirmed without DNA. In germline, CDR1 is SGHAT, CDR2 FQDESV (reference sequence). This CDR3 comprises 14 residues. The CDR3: CASTPLGPPNEQFF.

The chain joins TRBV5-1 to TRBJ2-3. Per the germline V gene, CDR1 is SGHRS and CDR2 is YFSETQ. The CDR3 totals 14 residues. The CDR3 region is CASSVAESTDTQYF.

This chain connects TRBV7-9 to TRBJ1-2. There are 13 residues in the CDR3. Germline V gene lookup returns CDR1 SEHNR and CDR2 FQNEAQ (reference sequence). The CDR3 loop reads CASSLSGGEGYTF.